This is a list of T cell receptor beta chains from one sample in a study of blood T cell repertoires in COVID-19. Using immunoSEQ multiplex PCR, the repertoire was profiled, and TCRdb retains in-frame clones only, with some absent. The sample includes under 200,000 clones, 85% to 90% of them seen just once. Input material: peripheral blood. The receptors derive from a middle-aged man with active or convalescent COVID-19. Each CDR3 is given with its conserved first and last residue. D genes are given only for firm matches. A clone size is listed for some rows: how often the clone was seen (once, few, many), or a class if it is expanded.

len: 15; v_gene: TRBV5-1; abundance: once; j_gene: TRBJ2-1; d_gene: TRBD1; CDR3nt: TGCGCCAGCAGCACGGGACAGGGGGCCTACAATGAGCAGTTCTTC; CDR3aa: CASSTGQGAYNEQFF
len: 13; v_gene: TRBV7-6; abundance: once; j_gene: TRBJ2-7; d_gene: NA; CDR3nt: TGTGCCAGCAGCAGAGCTTCCTCCTACGAGCAGTACTTC; CDR3aa: CASSRASSYEQYF
len: 15; v_gene: TRBV9; abundance: NA; j_gene: TRBJ1-1; d_gene: TRBD1; CDR3nt: TGTGCCAGCAGCGTATTTGACAGGGCGGGAACTGAAGCTTTCTTT; CDR3aa: CASSVFDRAGTEAFF
len: 15; v_gene: TRBV7-8; abundance: NA; j_gene: TRBJ1-2; d_gene: NA; CDR3nt: TGTGCCAGCAGCTTAGATTCATTGGCAGGGGATGGCTACACCTTC; CDR3aa: CASSLDSLAGDGYTF
len: 15; v_gene: TRBV18; abundance: once; j_gene: TRBJ2-3; d_gene: NA; CDR3nt: TGTGCCAGCTCGCGACAGTCTCTTGGGACAGATACGCAGTATTTT; CDR3aa: CASSRQSLGTDTQYF
len: 15; v_gene: TRBV7-9; abundance: NA; j_gene: TRBJ2-7; d_gene: TRBD2; CDR3nt: TGTGCCAGCAGCTTAGCGTTAGCGGGAGGAGGCGAGCAGTACTTC; CDR3aa: CASSLALAGGGEQYF
len: 13; v_gene: TRBV28; abundance: NA; j_gene: TRBJ2-7; d_gene: NA; CDR3nt: TGTGCCAGCAGGTTACAGGGTTCCTACGAGCAGTACTTC; CDR3aa: CASRLQGSYEQYF
len: 15; v_gene: TRBV6-5; abundance: once; j_gene: TRBJ2-1; d_gene: TRBD2; CDR3nt: TGTGCCAGCAGCCCGGCGGGAGTATCCTACAATGAGCAGTTCTTC; CDR3aa: CASSPAGVSYNEQFF
len: 16; v_gene: TRBV6-4; abundance: NA; j_gene: TRBJ2-3; d_gene: TRBD2; CDR3nt: TGTGCCAGCAGTGACTCGACCCGGGGGGGCTTTAATACGCAGTATTTT; CDR3aa: CASSDSTRGGFNTQYF
len: 15; v_gene: TRBV7-3; abundance: once; j_gene: TRBJ2-5; d_gene: TRBD2; CDR3nt: TGTGCCAGCAGACCCGGGACTAGCACCAGAGAGACCCAGTACTTC; CDR3aa: CASRPGTSTRETQYF
len: 15; v_gene: TRBV7-4; abundance: NA; j_gene: TRBJ1-5; d_gene: NA; CDR3nt: TGTGCCAGCAGCTCGTCCACTAGCGGCAATCAGCCCCAGCATTTT; CDR3aa: CASSSSTSGNQPQHF
len: 17; v_gene: TRBV9; abundance: NA; j_gene: TRBJ2-3; d_gene: TRBD2; CDR3nt: TGTGCCAGCAGCGTAGCGGCTAGCGGGAGTGGCACAGATACGCAGTATTTT; CDR3aa: CASSVAASGSGTDTQYF
len: 16; v_gene: TRBV5-1; abundance: NA; j_gene: TRBJ1-2; d_gene: NA; CDR3nt: TGCGCCAGCAGCTTATGGTCAGGGGCGCTGGACTATGGCTACACCTTC; CDR3aa: CASSLWSGALDYGYTF
len: 16; v_gene: TRBV28; abundance: NA; j_gene: TRBJ1-4; d_gene: TRBD1; CDR3nt: TGTGCCAGCAAGTGGCAAAGGGGACAGGGAGTTGAAAAACTGTTTTTT; CDR3aa: CASKWQRGQGVEKLFF
len: 13; v_gene: TRBV29-1; abundance: NA; j_gene: TRBJ2-1; d_gene: TRBD1; CDR3nt: TGCAGCGCTCGGGACAGCGCTTACAATGAGCAGTTCTTC; CDR3aa: CSARDSAYNEQFF
len: 18; v_gene: TRBV10-3; abundance: few; j_gene: TRBJ2-6; d_gene: TRBD2; CDR3nt: TGTGCCACAAGACAGACTAGCGGGAGGGGGCCTGGGGCCAACGTCCTGACTTTC; CDR3aa: CATRQTSGRGPGANVLTF
len: 15; v_gene: TRBV10-3; abundance: NA; j_gene: TRBJ2-7; d_gene: NA; CDR3nt: TGTGCCATCAGGCAAGGAGTACCCCCTTCCCACGAGCAGTACTTC; CDR3aa: CAIRQGVPPSHEQYF
len: 15; v_gene: TRBV19; abundance: NA; j_gene: TRBJ1-3; d_gene: TRBD1; CDR3nt: TGTGCCACATGGGGGGACAGTCTCTCTGGAAACACCATATATTTT; CDR3aa: CATWGDSLSGNTIYF
len: 13; v_gene: TRBV7-8; abundance: NA; j_gene: TRBJ1-4; d_gene: NA; CDR3nt: TGTGCCAGCTGCCGAGGACAAAATGAAAAACTGTTTTTT; CDR3aa: CASCRGQNEKLFF
len: 19; v_gene: TRBV4-3; abundance: NA; j_gene: TRBJ2-7; d_gene: TRBD2; CDR3nt: TGCGCCAGCAGCCAAGGGGATGGGCTAGCGGGGAAAAACTCCTACGAGCAGTACTTC; CDR3aa: CASSQGDGLAGKNSYEQYF
len: 14; v_gene: TRBV15; abundance: NA; j_gene: TRBJ1-5; d_gene: NA; CDR3nt: TGTGCCACTCGGGACACTTATAGCAATCAGCCCCAGCATTTT; CDR3aa: CATRDTYSNQPQHF
len: 14; v_gene: TRBV6-5; abundance: NA; j_gene: TRBJ1-5; d_gene: TRBD1; CDR3nt: TGTGCCAGCAGCCGGACAGGGGAAGGTCAGCCCCAGCATTTT; CDR3aa: CASSRTGEGQPQHF
len: 19; v_gene: TRBV9; abundance: NA; j_gene: TRBJ2-3; d_gene: TRBD2; CDR3nt: TGTGCCAGCAGCGTAGTTACTGGTGGACTAGCGGGGGCCACAGATACGCAGTATTTT; CDR3aa: CASSVVTGGLAGATDTQYF
len: 13; v_gene: TRBV3-1/TRBV3-2; abundance: few; j_gene: TRBJ1-5; d_gene: NA; CDR3nt: TGTGCCAGCAGCCAAGGAGTGAATCAGCCCCAGCATTTT; CDR3aa: CASSQGVNQPQHF
len: 15; v_gene: TRBV7-9; abundance: NA; j_gene: TRBJ1-1; d_gene: NA; CDR3nt: TGTGCCAGCAGCTCTGCGACAAGCCCTGTCTCTGAAGCTTTCTTT; CDR3aa: CASSSATSPVSEAFF
len: 18; v_gene: TRBV7-9; abundance: few; j_gene: TRBJ1-1; d_gene: NA; CDR3nt: TGTGCCAGCAGAACACGCCCCCCAGGGGAACACAGAGACACTGAAGCTTTCTTT; CDR3aa: CASRTRPPGEHRDTEAFF
len: 15; v_gene: TRBV5-1; abundance: NA; j_gene: TRBJ1-1; d_gene: NA; CDR3nt: TGCGCCAGCAGCCCCCGGGAGGGTATGAACACTGAAGCTTTCTTT; CDR3aa: CASSPREGMNTEAFF
len: 13; v_gene: TRBV7-3; abundance: NA; j_gene: TRBJ2-1; d_gene: NA; CDR3nt: TGTGCCAGCAGCTTAACGGCCGTAAATGAGCAGTTCTTC; CDR3aa: CASSLTAVNEQFF
len: 13; v_gene: TRBV7-8; abundance: NA; j_gene: TRBJ1-4; d_gene: NA; CDR3nt: TGTGCCAGCAGCTTAGATGGCTGGGAAAAACTGTTTTTT; CDR3aa: CASSLDGWEKLFF